This TCR beta chain was observed in a study of cytotoxic CD8 clonotypes in ibrutinib-treated CLL (dated by TCRdb to the early 2020s). With regard to the full study: The cohort had ten to twelve relapsed/refractory and around 16 treatment-naive patients; approximately 17 were IGHV unmutated. Samples averaged approximately 260,000 productive templates and 90,000 to 95,000 productive rearrangements. Every remission and progressive disease sample was obtained while ibrutinib was still being received by the patients. Of the 86 participants in the trial, about two dozen had longitudinal samples available. Cryopreserved peripheral blood mononuclear cells were collected before treatment, at response, and at either disease progression or sustained remission. Partial responses were observed in approximately 24 patients and complete responses in 2; after a median follow-up of around 64 months, remission was maintained in roughly 14 patients and progression was observed in some 12. Response samples were obtained after a median of 12 months of treatment, with a range of about 6 to 36 months.

A MiSeq instrument was used for deep resolution sequencing, which targeted depths ranging from 1 in 1 million up to 1 in 200,000 T cells, with coverage averaging 10x for each clonotype. TCR beta libraries were generated with the immunoSEQ hsTCRB Kit. On the study's bioinformatics: ImmunoSEQ Data Assistant and ImmunoSEQ Analyzer were used for data analysis, and V, D and J genes were assigned according to IMGT definitions. Clonality, which ranges from 0 to 1, was calculated by subtracting the normalized Shannon entropy of productive rearrangement frequencies from one. Only overrepresented clonotypes making up at least 0.05% of the repertoire of each patient were included in the public clonotype analysis. Thirteen age-matched healthy donor repertoires from immuneACCESS were used as controls for clonality. TCRdb limited this immuneACCESS table to in-frame rearrangements with V and J called. A share of clones is missing; checked studies link under half to unresolved V genes, and the rest is unexplained. That table supplies the V and J calls and clone size; D and trimming were determined from the DNA. Recorded for this sample are some 200,000 clones; more than 65% of them occurred a single time. The top ten clonotypes cover approximately 6.3% of the sample.

This sample's time point label indicates: about eleven months on ibrutinib. For TCR beta library preparation, approximately 2.2 micrograms of genomic DNA were isolated from cryopreserved PBMCs. Longitudinal blood samples from CLL patients on ibrutinib monotherapy were analyzed using high-throughput TCR beta sequencing. The patients took part in an open-label, single-center phase 2 trial of ibrutinib monotherapy. The paper's findings and limits, for the study overall: Sampling times were not matched between patients in sustained remission and patients whose disease was progressing, and lymph node repertoires were not examined. Public clonotypes were rare and either contracted or stayed stable during treatment, and the rise in clonality at ibrutinib response reflected the expansion of private clonotypes. At baseline, clonality was higher than in age-matched healthy donors and showed a strong correlation with circulating CD8+ T-cell counts. An increase in clonality was observed at ibrutinib response, with clonality remaining stable during sustained remission and falling back toward baseline at progression.

This clone has more than one count but fewer than ten. Its recognized antigen is unknown. The record has no base qualities; no much larger clone is one base away. The sequencing here drew on PBMCs, taken after 12 months of ibrutinib treatment. This clonotype originated in a human donor with chronic lymphocytic leukemia.

The nucleotide sequence is given as TGCGCCAGCAGCTTGGATGGGAACAACATTCAGTACTTC. It translates as CASSLDGNNIQYF. The receptor chain draws on TRBV5-1 and TRBJ2-4, with no confidently assigned D gene. Its CDR3 holds 13 amino acids, cysteine through phenylalanine. The entry retains the CDR3 DNA only, 39 bases that are in frame from base 1. According to the germline V gene, CDR1 reads SGHRS and CDR2 reads YFSETQ. At the junction V is shortened by 0 bases and J by 7 bases, with 8 bases in between.